This TCR beta chain was observed in a study of beta chain features in type 1 diabetes. The entirety of the isolated RNA underwent reverse transcription, so expressed TCRB transcripts were sequenced. The method was immunoSEQ multiplex PCR; TCRdb's version includes in-frame clones alone and lacks a portion of them. Here the sample spans under 200,000 clones, 6.5% to 10% being singletons. Germline V gene sequence: CDR1 SQVTM, CDR2 ANQGSEA. This CDR3 spans 13 amino acids. V lost 4 bases to trimming and J lost 2 bases; unmatched junction nucleotides: 2. This clone was picked up many times. As yet, its antigen is unknown. Sorting based on CD45RO/CCR7/CD25/CD127/CD95/CD27 separated CD4+ naive, central memory, regulatory and stem cell-like memory cells. Sort purity for all populations was recorded as exceeding 98%. Overall study findings and caveats: Among type 1 diabetes patients, VDJ junctions had fewer insertions and more deletions. Moderately but significantly shorter TCRB CDR3s were found in Type 1 diabetes patients in all four CD4+ subsets.

Material: central memory CD4+ T cells from blood. V is TRBV29-1 and J is TRBJ2-7, with 10 bases lining up with TRBD2. The sequence derives from a woman between 18 and 30 years old with type 1 diabetes. CDR3 in DNA: TGCAGCGTTGTGCTAGCGGGGGCCTACGAGCAGTACTTC. Protein sequence: CSVVLAGAYEQYF.